Below, 17 T cell receptor beta chains from the same sample are listed, as sequenced in a study of T cells after posttransplantation cyclophosphamide. Produced via immunoSEQ multiplex PCR; TCRdb's table is partial and in-frame only. This repertoire shows 5,500 to 7,500 clones, about 98% found once; its top ten account for roughly 0.85%. Input material: memory CD4+ T cells sorted from PBMCs. Receptors were obtained from a man aged 40-49 years in good health, CMV-negative, and a related stem cell transplant donor.

In this sample, this clone turned up once. Within the sample, other DNA sequences also encode this same CDR3. This chain joins TRBV6-5 and TRBJ2-7; D gene ambiguous. V was trimmed by 0 bases and J by 7 bases, leaving 10 bases between them. The CDR3 spans 13 residues. Per the germline V gene, CDR1 is MNHEY and CDR2 is SVGAGI. The CDR3 nucleotides are TGTGCCAGCAGTTACTCGGGCCCCCGGGAGCAGTACTTC. This translates into CASSYSGPREQYF.

The rearrangement uses TRBV7-2 and TRBJ1-1; D gene unclear. The V end lost 2 bases, the J end lost 6 bases, and 10 bases lay between the germline ends. Germline V gene data show CDR1 as SGHTA and CDR2 as FQGNSA. The CDR3 consists of 13 residues. The CDR3 is CASSLRREAEAFF. For the CDR3, the DNA is TGTGCCAGCAGCTTAAGAAGAGAGGCTGAAGCTTTCTTT.

This clone was detected once. The chain uses TRBV28 and TRBJ2-1, with 10 bases lining up with TRBD1. V lost 6 bases, J lost 0 bases, and 5 bases stayed unmatched. Germline V gene data show CDR1 as MDHEN and CDR2 as SYDVKM. The CDR3 contains 16 residues. Here the CDR3 DNA reads TGTGCCAGCAGCCGGACAGGGGGGAGCTCCTACAATGAGCAGTTCTTC. Amino acids: CASSRTGGSSYNEQFF.

The CDR3 spells CASSIDGFSGSRTDTQYF. The DNA of the CDR3 is TGTGCCAGTAGTATAGATGGATTTAGCGGGAGTAGGACAGATACGCAGTATTTT. This chain uses TRBV19 with TRBJ2-3; 9 bases match TRBD2. The CDR3 has 18 amino acids. Germline CDR1 LNHDA, CDR2 SQIVND (reference sequence). The J segment lost 3 bases and the V segment lost 0 bases, leaving 10 bases of the junction unmatched.

The chain uses TRBV4-2 and TRBJ1-5; D remains ambiguous. The germline V and J ends were trimmed by 0 bases and 4 bases, with 4 bases remaining between them. CDR3 length: 13 residues. Germline loops: CDR1 LGHNA, CDR2 YNFKEQ. The CDR3 spells CASSQDGNQPQHF. The CDR3 bases are TGTGCCAGCAGCCAAGACGGGAATCAGCCCCAGCATTTT.

The V call is TRBV6-1, the J call TRBJ2-2; weak D call: TRBD2 (5 bases). The CDR3 runs 14 residues. Germline loops: CDR1 MNHNS, CDR2 SASEGT. Trimming stripped 4 bases from V and 5 bases from J, with 11 bases between. The CDR3 DNA is TGTGCCAGCAGTGTCATCCGGGGAACCGGGGAGCTGTTTTTT. The encoded protein is CASSVIRGTGELFF.

The chain recombines TRBV6-6 with TRBJ1-2; a weak D match, TRBD1 (6 bases). Germline V gene data show CDR1 as MNHNY and CDR2 as SVGAGI (reference sequence). V lost 4 bases to trimming and J lost 0 bases, with 15 bases between them. This CDR3 contains 16 residues. This chain's CDR3 is CASSSQGGVSNYGYTF. Here the CDR3 DNA reads TGTGCCAGCAGTTCACAGGGAGGGGTTTCTAACTATGGCTACACCTTC.

This clone appeared once. The chain combines TRBV5-1 with TRBJ1-4, with 7 positions matching TRBD1. V dropped 0 bases and J dropped 7; count of bases not matched to a gene: 6. CDR1 is SGHRS, CDR2 YFSETQ, per germline. This CDR3 region has 15 residues. The CDR3, as DNA: TGCGCCAGCAGCTTGGCTGAGGGGGCAAGTGAAAAACTGTTTTTT. Encoded protein: CASSLAEGASEKLFF.

V is TRBV5-4 and J is TRBJ2-1; no reliable D call. Per germline, CDR1 SGHNT and CDR2 YYREEE (reference sequence). Trimming took 0 bases from V and 5 from J, leaving 9 bases between them. There are 14 residues in the CDR3. The CDR3 DNA follows: TGTGCCAGCAGCTTGGCCGTCGAGAACAATGAGCAGTTCTTC. The encoded protein is CASSLAVENNEQFF.

The chain combines TRBV10-3 with TRBJ1-5; D is uncertain. The CDR3 has 13 residues. Germline CDR1 ENHRY, CDR2 SYGVKD. Trimming stripped 5 bases from V and 3 bases from J, with 8 bases between. CDR3 sequence reads: CAISIQSNQPQHF. The CDR3 coding sequence is TGTGCCATCAGTATCCAGTCCAATCAGCCCCAGCATTTT.

V and J are TRBV13 and TRBJ2-7; 9 nucleotides line up with TRBD2. The germline V gene encodes CDR1 PRHDT and CDR2 FYEKMQ (reference sequence). The V and J ends lost 3 bases and 0 bases, in that order; junction bases with no gene match: 3. The CDR3 consists of 15 residues. The CDR3 reads CASSFSGRTSYEQYF. DNA for the CDR3: TGTGCCAGCAGCTTTAGCGGGAGAACCTCCTACGAGCAGTACTTC.

This chain connects TRBV30 to TRBJ2-7; no definite D call. CDR3 size: 12 residues. The ends were cut back, 0 bases at V and 8 bases at J, with 11 bases in the middle. Per germline, CDR1 GTSNPN and CDR2 SVGIG (reference sequence). Here the CDR3 DNA reads TGTGCCTGGAGTGTGAAGGAGAGCAAGCAGTACTTC. The encoded protein is CAWSVKESKQYF.

The rearrangement uses TRBV4-3 and TRBJ2-2; tentative D call: TRBD2 (7 bases). Germline V lookup: CDR1 LGHNA, CDR2 YSLEER. The CDR3 length is 13 residues. Trimming stripped 6 bases from V and 5 bases from J, with 10 bases between. Here the CDR3 DNA reads TGCGCCAGCAGAGGGGGGGAAACCGGGGAGCTGTTTTTT. Encoded protein: CASRGGETGELFF.

The chain employs TRBV6-4 and TRBJ2-3; D call uncertain. The CDR3 length is 15 residues. Trimming took off 5 bases at V and 0 bases at J, with 12 bases between the two ends. Looked up from germline, CDR1 is MRHNA and CDR2 is SNTAGT. For the CDR3, the DNA is TGTGCCAGCAGTCCCTACCCCGGGAGCACAGATACGCAGTATTTT. This codes for CASSPYPGSTDTQYF.

The genes are TRBV5-1 and TRBJ1-6; 7 bases are shared with TRBD1. This CDR3 contains 16 residues. Trimming cost V 3 bases and J 5 bases; bases outside gene matches: 8. Germline CDR1 and CDR2: SGHRS and YFSETQ. CDR3 protein: CASSSSIGTDNSPLHF. CDR3 nucleotide sequence: TGCGCCAGCAGCTCTTCGATCGGGACAGATAATTCACCCCTCCACTTT.

V usage is TRBV9 and J usage is TRBJ2-3, with 8 nucleotides matching TRBD2. Losses at the gene ends were 0 bases for V and 2 bases for J; bases not matched to a gene: 5. Germline lookup yields CDR1 SGDLS and CDR2 YYNGEE. This CDR3 has 16 amino acids. The CDR3, as DNA: TGTGCCAGCAGCGTAGACAGCGGGAGAGCCACAGATACGCAGTATTTT. Translation: CASSVDSGRATDTQYF.

The chain couples TRBV29-1 to TRBJ1-2, with D unresolved. The germline V gene has CDR1 SQVTM and CDR2 ANQGSEA. The CDR3 runs 14 residues. Trimming left V 4 bases short and J 2 bases short, with 14 bases between. The DNA of the CDR3 is TGCAGCGTTGCGGCTTCCGGGATGAACTATGGCTACACCTTC. Encoded protein: CSVAASGMNYGYTF.